One sample yielded the 29 T cell receptor beta chains listed below, sequenced in a study of T-cell memory formation after mild COVID-19. TCRdb independently ran MiXCR on the 5' RACE reads; one entry per CDR3 protein. This sample carries 120,000 to 150,000 distinct CDR3 sequences, 15% to 20% of them seen once, and the ten largest clones take 2% to 2.5%. Sequencing used PBMCs or a T cell subset sorted from them (not recorded which). All receptors derive from an adult woman who had mild COVID-19 (a few samples of this study predate the infection). Cell type and time point are not known.

A few counts support this clonotype. The chain uses TRBV10-3 and TRBJ2-5; D is perhaps TRBD2 (6 bases). The CDR3 extends over 14 amino acids. The V gene lost 3 bases and the J gene lost 3 bases, with 11 bases spanning the gap. Germline V gives CDR1 ENHRY, CDR2 SYGVKD. The CDR3 protein is CAISDGGVKETQYF. The CDR3 bases are TGTGCCATCAGTGATGGCGGGGTTAAAGAGACCCAGTACTTC.

The chain employs TRBV9 and TRBJ1-1; 7 nucleotides agree with TRBD1. J gave up 1 base and V 4 bases, and 10 bases lay outside the gene matches. CDR1 and CDR2 (germline): SGDLS, YYNGEE. CDR3 length: 16 amino acids. The DNA for the CDR3 is TGTGCCAGCAGCTTTACAGGGGCCTTCCCGAACACTGAAGCTTTCTTT. Protein: CASSFTGAFPNTEAFF.

In its sample, this clonotype was seen a few times. The rearrangement uses TRBV7-2 and TRBJ2-3, with unresolved D. This CDR3 is 12 amino acids long. Trimming stripped 8 bases from V and 1 base from J, with 7 bases between. Germline V gene lookup returns CDR1 SGHTA and CDR2 FQGNSA. This CDR3 is CASAERTDTQYF. DNA for the CDR3: TGTGCCAGCGCCGAACGCACAGATACGCAGTATTTT.

The chain carries TRBV20-1 and TRBJ1-2; the match to TRBD1 covers 8 bases. The germline V gene encodes CDR1 DFQATT and CDR2 SNEGSKA (reference sequence). With 2 bases clipped from V and 4 bases from J, the junction kept 15 bases outside the gene matches. CDR3 length: 17 residues. The CDR3 sequence is CSARPGSATGVSYGYTF. The CDR3 DNA sequence: TGCAGTGCTAGACCCGGATCCGCGACAGGGGTCTCCTATGGCTACACCTTC.

The genes are TRBV6-5 and TRBJ1-1, with 10 bases lining up with TRBD1. Germline lookup yields CDR1 MNHEY and CDR2 SVGAGI. This CDR3 is 17 amino acids long. V was pared by 2 bases and J by 5 bases, with 11 bases of the junction left unmatched. The CDR3 reads CASSYGGTGARRTEAFF. CDR3 DNA: TGTGCCAGCAGTTACGGCGGGACAGGGGCGAGGCGTACTGAAGCTTTCTTT.

This clonotype was seen a few times. The rearrangement uses TRBV24-1 and TRBJ2-7, with 11 bases that match TRBD1. CDR3 length equals 15 residues. From germline, CDR1 is KGHDR and CDR2 SFDVKD. Unmatched junction bases numbered 5, after V lost 4 bases and J lost 4 bases. Here the CDR3 DNA reads TGTGCCACCAGTGACCCAGGACAGGGGGCATACGAGCAGTACTTC. This translates into CATSDPGQGAYEQYF.

The V and J genes are TRBV14 and TRBJ2-7, with a possible D match to TRBD1 (6 bases). Germline CDR1 reads SGHDN; CDR2 reads FVKESK. Trimming pared 0 bases from V and 0 bases from J, leaving 12 bases between. The CDR3 consists of 16 residues. The DNA for the CDR3 is TGTGCCAGCAGCCAAGAACAGGGATGGAGCTCCTACGAGCAGTACTTC. Translated: CASSQEQGWSSYEQYF.

This clonotype showed up just a few times. The V call is TRBV12-3 or TRBV12-4, the J call TRBJ2-7, with D possibly TRBD1 on 5 matching bases. This CDR3 is 13 amino acids long. V was trimmed by 5 bases and J by 2 bases, leaving 10 bases between them. In DNA, the CDR3 is TGTGCCAGCAGTCCAGGGCGAGCCTACGAGCAGTACTTC. Residues: CASSPGRAYEQYF.

V and J are TRBV20-1 and TRBJ2-2; 8 positions match TRBD1. From germline, CDR1 is DFQATT and CDR2 SNEGSKA (reference sequence). The junction had 8 bases not matched to a gene; V was cut back by 3 bases and J by 5 bases. The CDR3 is 15 residues long. Written as DNA, the CDR3 is TGCAGTGCTAGGAACAACAGGGGGACGACCGGGGAGCTGTTTTTT. Amino acid sequence: CSARNNRGTTGELFF.

The sample holds a few counts of this clonotype. The rearrangement uses TRBV7-2 and TRBJ2-7; possibly TRBD2 for D (6 bases). Germline V lookup: CDR1 SGHTA, CDR2 FQGNSA. This CDR3 has 14 residues. V lost 1 base to trimming and J lost 3 bases, with 10 bases between them. The DNA for the CDR3 is TGTGCCAGCAGCTTAGGGCGGGACCTCTACGAGCAGTACTTC. This translates into CASSLGRDLYEQYF. Supplemented by reference TRBV7-2 and TRBJ2-7, the full variable domain reads GAGVSQSPSNKVTEKGKDVELRCDPISGHTALYWYRQSLGQGLEFLIYFQGNSAPDKSGLPSDRFSAERTGGSVSTLTIQRTQQEDSAVYLCASSLGRDLYEQYFGPGTRLTVT.

In this sample, this clonotype turned up a few times. V is TRBV24-1 and J is TRBJ2-1; tentatively, D is TRBD2 (7 bases). Germline V gene data show CDR1 as KGHDR and CDR2 as SFDVKD. CDR3 size: 17 residues. V was pared by 4 bases and J by 1 base, with 16 bases between. The CDR3 reads CATSDLGRGGSYNEQFF. The DNA of the CDR3 is TGTGCCACCAGTGACCTAGGAAGGGGGGGGTCCTACAATGAGCAGTTCTTC.

This clonotype was detected a few times. The chain employs TRBV12-3 or TRBV12-4 and TRBJ2-5, with 7 bases aligning to TRBD2. This CDR3 is built from 14 residues. The junction had 4 bases not matched to a gene; V was cut back by 3 bases and J by 3 bases. The CDR3 DNA reads as TGTGCCAGCAGTTTCTCGGGGAGGGAAGAGACCCAGTACTTC. It translates to CASSFSGREETQYF.

This clonotype came up many times. This sequence joins TRBV7-8 and TRBJ2-1; 8 bases are a match to TRBD2. The CDR3 is made up of 18 amino acids. Germline V gene data show CDR1 as SGHVS and CDR2 as FQNEAQ. V shed 3 bases and J 6 bases; nucleotides not matched to a gene: 16. DNA of the CDR3: TGTGCCAGCAGCTTGGACGAACTAGCGGTCGAAGATTTCAATGAGCAGTTCTTC. This sequence encodes CASSLDELAVEDFNEQFF.

In this sample, this clonotype turned up a few times. The chain recombines TRBV6-1 with TRBJ2-7; 7 nucleotides line up with TRBD2. J gave up 3 bases and V 6 bases, and 5 bases lay outside the gene matches. The CDR3 runs to 13 residues. Germline V gene data show CDR1 as MNHNS and CDR2 as SASEGT. In nucleotides, the CDR3 is TGTGCCAGCAGCACTAGCGAGTACTACGAGCAGTACTTC. It specifies CASSTSEYYEQYF.

A few counts support this clonotype. V usage is TRBV24-1 and J usage is TRBJ2-3; possibly TRBD1 or TRBD2 for D (5 bases each). Germline CDR1 KGHDR, CDR2 SFDVKD. The ends were cut back, 0 bases at V and 1 base at J, with 10 bases in the middle. The CDR3 sequence is 16 residues long. In DNA, the CDR3 is TGTGCCACCAGTGATTTGGTTCTGGGGGGCACAGATACGCAGTATTTT. Encoded protein: CATSDLVLGGTDTQYF.

This chain connects TRBV7-6 to TRBJ1-1, with D possibly being TRBD1 (5 bases). Looked up from germline, CDR1 is SGHVS and CDR2 is FNYEAQ. Trimming shortened V by 2 bases and J by 6 bases, and 10 bases separated the two germline ends. The length of the CDR3 is 13 residues. In DNA form, the CDR3 reads TGTGCCAGCAGCTTACCGGGAGGGGCTGAAGCTTTCTTT. This sequence encodes CASSLPGGAEAFF.

This clonotype was seen more than once but under ten times. V gene TRBV3-1 combines with J gene TRBJ2-7; the match to TRBD2 covers 7 bases. V was clipped by 1 base and J by 3 bases; unmatched bases: 9. This CDR3 region has 16 residues. Per germline, CDR1 LGHDT and CDR2 YNNKEL (reference sequence). The CDR3 region is CASSQGISGVNYEQYF. The CDR3 DNA sequence: TGTGCCAGCAGCCAAGGTATAAGCGGGGTGAACTACGAGCAGTACTTC.

This clonotype came up a few times. J is TRBJ2-7 and V is TRBV7-8; 7 positions match TRBD2. Germline values: CDR1 SGHVS, CDR2 FQNEAQ. The V and J ends lost 5 bases and 5 bases, in that order; junction bases with no gene match: 15. The CDR3 has 16 residues. In DNA, the CDR3 is TGTGCCAGCAGCCGTCGTGGGGAGGGCCTCCGGAACGAGCAGTACTTC. The encoded protein is CASSRRGEGLRNEQYF.

This clonotype was seen a handful of times. V and J are TRBV29-1 and TRBJ2-7; weak D call: TRBD2 (6 bases). The germline V gene encodes CDR1 SQVTM and CDR2 ANQGSEA. With 4 bases removed from V and 2 bases from J, the gap between germline ends came to 9 bases. CDR3 size: 12 residues. In DNA form, the CDR3 reads TGCAGCGTTGGGGGGGAAACCTACGAGCAGTACTTC. Its translation: CSVGGETYEQYF.

This clonotype was observed once. CDR3 sequence reads: CAWSGALQETQYF. The CDR3 region has the DNA TGTGCCTGGAGCGGAGCCCTGCAAGAGACCCAGTACTTC. V and J are TRBV30 and TRBJ2-5, with D uncertain. The CDR3 totals 13 residues. The V gene lost 3 bases and the J gene lost 2 bases, with 10 bases spanning the gap. CDR1 GTSNPN and CDR2 SVGIG come from the germline V gene (reference sequence).

In this sample, this clonotype turned up a few times. CDR3 nucleotides: TGCGCCAGCAGCCAAGTGGGACGGACAGTCTCTGGGGCCAACGTCCTGACTTTC. This encodes CASSQVGRTVSGANVLTF. J is TRBJ2-6 and V is TRBV4-1, with D possibly matching TRBD1 (6 bases). V was clipped by 1 base and J by 0 bases, with 13 bases between them. The germline CDR1 and CDR2 sequences are MGHRA and YSYEKL. This CDR3 comprises 18 residues.

This chain uses TRBV5-1 with TRBJ2-3; 7 bases align to TRBD1. The CDR3 covers 16 residues. Germline V gives CDR1 SGHRS, CDR2 YFSETQ. Trimming cost V 0 bases and J 2 bases; bases outside gene matches: 6. The CDR3, as DNA: TGCGCCAGCAGCTTGGAGGGACAGCAAATCACAGATACGCAGTATTTT. It is translated as CASSLEGQQITDTQYF.

This clonotype was detected ten times or more. The chain combines TRBV20-1 with TRBJ1-6; D gene ambiguous. The CDR3 runs 14 residues. The ends were cut back, 1 base at V and 4 bases at J, with 8 bases in the middle. Germline values: CDR1 DFQATT, CDR2 SNEGSKA (reference sequence). CDR3 nucleotides: TGCAGTGCTAGAGTGTCCGGGTATAATTCACCCCTCCACTTT. This gives the protein CSARVSGYNSPLHF.

The rearrangement joins TRBV5-1 to TRBJ2-1; 8 bases are shared with TRBD1. This CDR3 has 15 residues. Unmatched junction bases numbered 7, after V lost 0 bases and J lost 8 bases. The germline V gene has CDR1 SGHRS and CDR2 YFSETQ. The CDR3 loop reads CASSLVGAGGYEQFF. In nucleotides, the CDR3 is TGCGCCAGCAGCTTGGTAGGGGCAGGGGGCTATGAGCAGTTCTTC.

This clonotype was counted between two and nine times. The gene calls are TRBV20-1 and TRBJ2-1; TRBD2 matches at 14 bases. CDR1 and CDR2 (germline): DFQATT, SNEGSKA (reference sequence). Trimming at V came to 4 bases and at J to 3 bases, leaving 5 bases not matched to a gene. The CDR3 spans 16 residues. CDR3 in DNA: TGCAGTGCTACCGGGACTAGCGGGAGTCTCTACAATGAGCAGTTCTTC. It specifies CSATGTSGSLYNEQFF.

This clonotype was counted a few times. This chain joins TRBV3-1 and TRBJ2-1; D perhaps matches TRBD2 (6 bases). The CDR3 runs to 15 residues. V lost 4 bases and J 4 bases, leaving 14 bases between the germline ends. Germline-derived CDR1 and CDR2 are LGHDT and YNNKEL (reference sequence). The CDR3 region has the DNA TGTGCCAGCAGCCGCCGCTTAGCGGAATACAATGAGCAGTTCTTC. This encodes CASSRRLAEYNEQFF.

The DNA for the CDR3 is TGTGCCAGCAGTACAGGGTCTAACTATGGCTACACCTTC. This sequence encodes CASSTGSNYGYTF. V and J are TRBV12-3 or TRBV12-4 and TRBJ1-2; possibly TRBD1 for D (6 bases). V dropped 5 bases and J dropped 0 bases, with 7 bases sitting between them. This CDR3 is 13 amino acids long.

This clonotype was seen more than once but under ten times. The J gene is TRBJ2-5, the V gene TRBV20-1, with D perhaps TRBD2 (5 bases). V lost 1 base and J 2 bases, leaving 14 bases between the germline ends. Germline assignment: CDR1 DFQATT and CDR2 SNEGSKA (reference sequence). This CDR3 is built from 15 residues. The CDR3 here is CSARVLVTPQETQYF. The DNA of the CDR3 is TGCAGTGCTAGAGTACTAGTAACCCCTCAAGAGACCCAGTACTTC.

V is TRBV7-9 and J is TRBJ2-1, with D perhaps matching TRBD2 (5 bases). This CDR3 spans 15 amino acids. The germline V gene encodes CDR1 SEHNR and CDR2 FQNEAQ (reference sequence). V was shortened by 2 bases and J by 8 bases, with 16 bases between the two germline ends. CDR3: CASSLPSGGTDEQFF. In DNA form, the CDR3 reads TGTGCCAGCAGCTTACCTTCCGGAGGTACCGATGAGCAGTTCTTC.